The 2 T cell receptor beta chains below were found in one sample sequenced in a study of blood T cells in healthy people across ages. Combining a sample-barcoded 5' primer with a J-beta primer mix, a second PCR ran for roughly 7 to 11 cycles. From the 5' RACE reads, TCRdb called clonotypes with MiXCR, one entry per CDR3 protein. Of approximately 1,700,000 distinct CDR3 sequences in the sample, 35% to 50% were seen once. Specimen: blood. These receptor sequences come from a human donor in good health.

The chain carries TRBV7-8 and TRBJ1-5; no clear D. Trimming stripped 1 base from V and 4 bases from J, with 8 bases between. Germline V gene sequence: CDR1 SGHVS, CDR2 FQNEAQ. The CDR3 is 14 residues long. The CDR3 is CASSLGFANQPQHF. The CDR3 DNA sequence: TGTGCCAGCAGCTTAGGTTTCGCAAATCAGCCCCAGCATTTT.

Details on this clonotype: Compared with germline, one end of the junction differs, possibly owing to a read error. V gene TRBV7-2 combines with J gene TRBJ2-6, with D uncertain. The CDR3 extends over 15 amino acids. Germline V gene data show CDR1 as SGHTA and CDR2 as FQGNSA. The CDR3 loop reads CAGSFGFSGANVLTF. The CDR3 DNA is TGTGCCGGCAGCTTCGGATTCTCTGGGGCCAACGTCCTGACTTTC.